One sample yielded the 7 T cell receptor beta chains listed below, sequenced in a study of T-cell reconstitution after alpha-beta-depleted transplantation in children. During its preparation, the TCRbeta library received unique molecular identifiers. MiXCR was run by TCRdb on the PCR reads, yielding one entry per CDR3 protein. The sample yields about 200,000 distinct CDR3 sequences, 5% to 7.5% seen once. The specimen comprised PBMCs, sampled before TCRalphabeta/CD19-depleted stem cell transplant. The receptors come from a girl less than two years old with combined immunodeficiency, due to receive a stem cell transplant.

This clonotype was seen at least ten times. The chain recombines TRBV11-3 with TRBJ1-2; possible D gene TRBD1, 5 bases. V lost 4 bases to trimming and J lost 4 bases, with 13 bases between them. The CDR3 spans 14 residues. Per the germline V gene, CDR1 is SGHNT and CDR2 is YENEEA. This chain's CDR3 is CASSYDQGGYGYTF. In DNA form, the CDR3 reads TGTGCCAGCAGCTACGACCAGGGTGGCTATGGCTACACCTTC. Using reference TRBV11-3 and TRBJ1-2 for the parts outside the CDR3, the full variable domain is EAGVVQSPRYKIIEKKQPVAFWCNPISGHNTLYWYLQNLGQGPELLIRYENEEAVDDSQLPKDRFSAERLKGVDSTLKIQPAELGDSAVYLCASSYDQGGYGYTFGSGTRLTVV.

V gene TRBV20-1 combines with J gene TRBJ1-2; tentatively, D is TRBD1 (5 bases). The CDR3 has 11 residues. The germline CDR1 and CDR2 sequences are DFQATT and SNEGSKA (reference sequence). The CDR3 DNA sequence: TGCACTATTGACAGAGGGAATGGCTACACCTTC. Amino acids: CTIDRGNGYTF.

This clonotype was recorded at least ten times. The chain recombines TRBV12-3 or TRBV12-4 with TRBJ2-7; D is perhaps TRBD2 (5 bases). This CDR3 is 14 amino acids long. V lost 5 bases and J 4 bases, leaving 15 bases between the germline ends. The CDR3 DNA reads TGTGCCAGCAGTCCTGGGATACGCGGGTACGAGCAGTACTTC. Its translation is CASSPGIRGYEQYF.

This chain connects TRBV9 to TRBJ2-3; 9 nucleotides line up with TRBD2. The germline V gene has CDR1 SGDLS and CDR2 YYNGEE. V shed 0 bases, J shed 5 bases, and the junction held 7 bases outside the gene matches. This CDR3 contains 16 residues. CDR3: CASSVGGGAAEDTQYF. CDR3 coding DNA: TGTGCCAGCAGCGTAGGCGGGGGGGCCGCGGAAGATACGCAGTATTTT.

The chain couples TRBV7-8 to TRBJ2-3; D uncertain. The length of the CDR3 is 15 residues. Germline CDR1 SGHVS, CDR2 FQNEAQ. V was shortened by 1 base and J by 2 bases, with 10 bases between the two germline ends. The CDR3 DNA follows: TGTGCCAGCAGCTTAGTATCAGCGAACACAGATACGCAGTATTTT. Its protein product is CASSLVSANTDTQYF. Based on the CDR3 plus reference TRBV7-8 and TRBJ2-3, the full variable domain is GAGVSQSPRYKVAKRGQDVALRCDPISGHVSLFWYQQALGQGPEFLTYFQNEAQLDKSGLPSDRFFAERPEGSVSTLKIQRTQQEDSAVYLCASSLVSANTDTQYFGPGTRLTVL.

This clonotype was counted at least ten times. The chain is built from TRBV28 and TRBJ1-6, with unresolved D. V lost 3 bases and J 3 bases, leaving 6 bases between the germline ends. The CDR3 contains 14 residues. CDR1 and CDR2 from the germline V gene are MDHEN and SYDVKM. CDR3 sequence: CASSFIFYNSPLHF. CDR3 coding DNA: TGTGCCAGCAGTTTTATATTCTATAATTCACCCCTCCACTTT.

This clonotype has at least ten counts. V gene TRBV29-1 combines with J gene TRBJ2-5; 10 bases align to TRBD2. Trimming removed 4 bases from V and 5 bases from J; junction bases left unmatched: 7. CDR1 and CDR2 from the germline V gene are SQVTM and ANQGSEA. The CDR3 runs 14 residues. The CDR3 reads CSVGSGGPEETQYF. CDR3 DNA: TGCAGCGTTGGTAGCGGGGGGCCGGAGGAGACCCAGTACTTC.